The following is a T cell receptor beta chain sequence with its context. Trimming stripped 3 bases from V and 3 bases from J, with 12 bases between. This CDR3 has 16 amino acids. The treatment was: oral pan-JAK inhibitor, 5-10 mg twice daily. The record originates from a study of CD8+ T cells in alopecia areata. Investigators isolated RNA and reverse transcribed it into cDNA to act as the sequencing template. Only in-frame clones appear in the TCRdb table, and some are missing; sequencing was by immunoSEQ multiplex PCR. The profile covers 150,000 to 250,000 clones, with 45% to 65% appearing a single time and around 3.2% taken by the ten largest.

Sequenced here: CD4+ T cells sorted from blood, sampled at week 4, from a patient treated with tofacitinib. The sequence came from a human donor with alopecia areata. V and J are TRBV23-1 and TRBJ1-6; D gene unclear. TRBV23-1 has ORF status, its function being uncertain. The CDR3 protein is CASSHRIPNYNSPLHF. CDR3 coding DNA: TGCGCCAGCAGTCACAGGATTCCGAACTATAATTCACCCCTCCACTTT.